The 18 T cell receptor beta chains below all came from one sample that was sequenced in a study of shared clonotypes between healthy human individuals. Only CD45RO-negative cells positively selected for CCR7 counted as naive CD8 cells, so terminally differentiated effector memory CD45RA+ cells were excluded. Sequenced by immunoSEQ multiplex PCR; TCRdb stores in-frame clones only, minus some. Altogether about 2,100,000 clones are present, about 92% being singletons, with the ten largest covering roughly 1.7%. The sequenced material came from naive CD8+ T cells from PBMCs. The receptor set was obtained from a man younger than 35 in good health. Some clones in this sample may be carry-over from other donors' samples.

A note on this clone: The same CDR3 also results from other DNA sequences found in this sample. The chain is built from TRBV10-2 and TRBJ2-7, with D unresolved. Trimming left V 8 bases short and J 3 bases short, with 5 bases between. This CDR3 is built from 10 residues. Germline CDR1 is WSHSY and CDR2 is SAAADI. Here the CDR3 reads CASSDYEQYF. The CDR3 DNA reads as TGCGCCAGCTCTGACTACGAGCAGTACTTC.

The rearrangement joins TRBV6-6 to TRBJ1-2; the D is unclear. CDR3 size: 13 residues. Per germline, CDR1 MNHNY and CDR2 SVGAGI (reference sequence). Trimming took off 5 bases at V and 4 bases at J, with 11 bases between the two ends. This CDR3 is CASSNYKIYGYTF. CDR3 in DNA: TGTGCCAGCAGTAACTATAAGATCTATGGCTACACCTTC.

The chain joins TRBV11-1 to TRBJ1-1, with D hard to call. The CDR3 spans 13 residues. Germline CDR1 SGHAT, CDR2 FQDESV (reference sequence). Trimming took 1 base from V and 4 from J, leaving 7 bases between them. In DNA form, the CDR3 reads TGTGCCAGCAGCTTAGTAGGGAGCACTGAAGCTTTCTTT. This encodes CASSLVGSTEAFF.

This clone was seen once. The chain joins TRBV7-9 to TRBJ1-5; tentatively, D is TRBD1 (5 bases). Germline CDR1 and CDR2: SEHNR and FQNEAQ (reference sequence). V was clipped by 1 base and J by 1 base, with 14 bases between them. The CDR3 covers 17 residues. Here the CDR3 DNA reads TGTGCCAGCAGCTTAGAAGGGCCAGGGATCAGCAATCAGCCCCAGCATTTT. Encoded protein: CASSLEGPGISNQPQHF.

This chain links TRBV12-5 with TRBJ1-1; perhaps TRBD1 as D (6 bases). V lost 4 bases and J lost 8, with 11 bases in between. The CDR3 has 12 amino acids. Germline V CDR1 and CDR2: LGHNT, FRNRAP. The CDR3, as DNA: TGTGCTAGTGGTTGGGGGGGCAGGGAAGCTTTCTTT. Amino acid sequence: CASGWGGREAFF.

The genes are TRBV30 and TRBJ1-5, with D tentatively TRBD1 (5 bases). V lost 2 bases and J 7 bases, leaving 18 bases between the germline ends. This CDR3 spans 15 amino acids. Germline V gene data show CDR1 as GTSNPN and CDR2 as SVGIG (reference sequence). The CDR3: CAWSLSAGNFQPQHF. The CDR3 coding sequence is TGTGCCTGGAGTCTATCGGCAGGGAATTTCCAGCCCCAGCATTTT.

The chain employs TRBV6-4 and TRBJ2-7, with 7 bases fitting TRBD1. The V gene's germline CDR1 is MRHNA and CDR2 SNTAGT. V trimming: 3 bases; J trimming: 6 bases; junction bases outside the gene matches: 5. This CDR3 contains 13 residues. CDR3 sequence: CASSESGTAEQYF. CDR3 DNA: TGTGCCAGCAGTGAATCCGGGACAGCCGAGCAGTACTTC.

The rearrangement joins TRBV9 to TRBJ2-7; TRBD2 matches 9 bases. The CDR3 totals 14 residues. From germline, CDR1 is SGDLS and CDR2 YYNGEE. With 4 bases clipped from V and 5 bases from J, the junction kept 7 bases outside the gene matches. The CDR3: CASSTSGRNDEQYF. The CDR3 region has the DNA TGTGCCAGCAGCACAAGCGGGAGGAACGACGAGCAGTACTTC.

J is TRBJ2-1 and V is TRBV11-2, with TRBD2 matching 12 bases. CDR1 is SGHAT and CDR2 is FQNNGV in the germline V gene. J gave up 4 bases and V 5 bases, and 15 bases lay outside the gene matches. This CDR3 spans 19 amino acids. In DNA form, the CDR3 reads TGTGCCAGCAGCCCGCCGAGGGCTAGCGGGAGGGCCGAGTACAATGAGCAGTTCTTC. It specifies CASSPPRASGRAEYNEQFF.

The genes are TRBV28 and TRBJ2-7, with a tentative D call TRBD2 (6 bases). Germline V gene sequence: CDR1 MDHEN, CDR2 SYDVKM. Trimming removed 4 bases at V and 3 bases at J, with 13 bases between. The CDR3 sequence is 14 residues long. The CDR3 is CASSWGVQGYEQYF. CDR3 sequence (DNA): TGTGCCAGCAGTTGGGGGGTTCAAGGCTACGAGCAGTACTTC.

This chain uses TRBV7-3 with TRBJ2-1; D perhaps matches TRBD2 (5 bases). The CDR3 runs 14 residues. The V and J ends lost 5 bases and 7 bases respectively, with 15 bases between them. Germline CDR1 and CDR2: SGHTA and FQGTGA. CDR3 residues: CASSPRGTGNEQFF. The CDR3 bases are TGTGCCAGCAGCCCCCGCGGAACGGGGAATGAGCAGTTCTTC.

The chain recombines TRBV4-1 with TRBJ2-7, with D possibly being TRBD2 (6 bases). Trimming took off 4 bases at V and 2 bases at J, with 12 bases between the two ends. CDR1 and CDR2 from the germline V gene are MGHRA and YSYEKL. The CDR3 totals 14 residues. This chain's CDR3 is CASSPWTKAYEQYF. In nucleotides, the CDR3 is TGCGCCAGCAGCCCCTGGACTAAAGCCTACGAGCAGTACTTC.

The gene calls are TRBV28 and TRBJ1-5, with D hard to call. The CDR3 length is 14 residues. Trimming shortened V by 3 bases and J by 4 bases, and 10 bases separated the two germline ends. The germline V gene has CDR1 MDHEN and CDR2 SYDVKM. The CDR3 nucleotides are TGTGCCAGCAGTTTCCTACCGACGAATCAGCCCCAGCATTTT. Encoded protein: CASSFLPTNQPQHF.

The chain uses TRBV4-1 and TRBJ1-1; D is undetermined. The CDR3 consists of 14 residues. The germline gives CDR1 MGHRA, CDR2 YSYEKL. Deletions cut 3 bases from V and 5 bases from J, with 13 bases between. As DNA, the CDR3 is TGCGCCAGCAGCCACCCTACGGTAAATACTGAAGCTTTCTTT. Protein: CASSHPTVNTEAFF.

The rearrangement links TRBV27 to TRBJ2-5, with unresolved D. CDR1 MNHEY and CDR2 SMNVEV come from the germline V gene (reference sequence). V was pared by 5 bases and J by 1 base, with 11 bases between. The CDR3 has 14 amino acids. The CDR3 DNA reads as TGTGCCAGCAGTCCCCGCGGCCCCCAAGAGACCCAGTACTTC. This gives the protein CASSPRGPQETQYF.

The CDR3 here is CASSFFPAGVDYEQYF. CDR3 sequence (DNA): TGTGCCAGCAGTTTTTTTCCAGCGGGAGTTGACTACGAGCAGTACTTC. The gene calls are TRBV28 and TRBJ2-7; 8 positions match TRBD2. After removal of 3 bases from V and 3 bases from J, the junction contained 10 bases not matched to a gene. This CDR3 is built from 16 residues. CDR1 is MDHEN and CDR2 is SYDVKM in the germline V gene.

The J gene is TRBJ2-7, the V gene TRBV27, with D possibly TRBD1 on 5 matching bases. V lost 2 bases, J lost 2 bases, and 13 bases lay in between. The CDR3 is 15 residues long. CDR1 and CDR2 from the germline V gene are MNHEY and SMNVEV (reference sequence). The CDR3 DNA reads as TGTGCCAGCAGTTTAGGATGGGGCGCTACCTACGAGCAGTACTTC. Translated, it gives CASSLGWGATYEQYF.

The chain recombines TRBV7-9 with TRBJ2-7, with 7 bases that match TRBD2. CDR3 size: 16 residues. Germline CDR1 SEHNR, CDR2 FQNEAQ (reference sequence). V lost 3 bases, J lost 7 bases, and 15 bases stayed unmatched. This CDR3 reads CASSLSTRDYRVEQYF. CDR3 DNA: TGTGCCAGCAGCTTGTCCACCCGGGACTACCGAGTGGAGCAGTACTTC.